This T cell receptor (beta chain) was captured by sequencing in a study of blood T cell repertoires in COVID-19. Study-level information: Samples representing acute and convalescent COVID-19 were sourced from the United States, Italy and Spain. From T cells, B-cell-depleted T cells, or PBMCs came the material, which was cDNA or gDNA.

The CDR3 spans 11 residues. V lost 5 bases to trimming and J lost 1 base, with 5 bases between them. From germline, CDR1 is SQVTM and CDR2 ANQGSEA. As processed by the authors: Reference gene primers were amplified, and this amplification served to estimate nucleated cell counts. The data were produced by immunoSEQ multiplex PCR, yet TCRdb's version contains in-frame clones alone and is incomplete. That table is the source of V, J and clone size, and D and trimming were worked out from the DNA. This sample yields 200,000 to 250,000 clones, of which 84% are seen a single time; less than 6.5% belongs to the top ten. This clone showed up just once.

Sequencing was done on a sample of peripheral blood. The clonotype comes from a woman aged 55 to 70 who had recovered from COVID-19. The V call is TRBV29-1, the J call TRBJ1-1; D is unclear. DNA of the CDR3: TGCAGCGTTCAGGAGAACACTGAAGCTTTCTTT. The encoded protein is CSVQENTEAFF.